The 16 T cell receptor beta chains below come from one sample, sequenced in a study of response to subunit inactivated influenza vaccine. TCRdb fed the RT-PCR reads into MiXCR, producing one record per CDR3 protein. The sample carries about 190,000 distinct CDR3 sequences, over 13% recorded once. Source: CD8+ T cells sorted from PBMCs, taken around 5 days after vaccination. These receptors were collected from a man aged 50-60 years who received an inactivated influenza vaccine.

This chain connects TRBV4-3 to TRBJ2-7; 10 nucleotides match TRBD2. The CDR3 length is 16 residues. The germline V gene encodes CDR1 LGHNA and CDR2 YSLEER. J was trimmed by 4 bases and V by 4 bases; bases with no gene match: 10. The CDR3 DNA sequence: TGCGCCAGCAGCCCAACGGGGCTAGCGGGAGTATACGAGCAGTACTTC. This sequence encodes CASSPTGLAGVYEQYF.

V gene TRBV6-2 or TRBV6-3 combines with J gene TRBJ2-3, with D perhaps TRBD1 (5 bases). The CDR3 runs to 16 residues. Germline V gene sequence: CDR1 MNHEY, CDR2 SVGEGT. Trimming shortened V by 5 bases and J by 0 bases, and 15 bases separated the two germline ends. CDR3: CASSPTEYSSTDTQYF. The DNA for the CDR3 is TGTGCCAGCAGTCCGACAGAGTACTCTAGCACAGATACGCAGTATTTT.

V gene TRBV7-6 combines with J gene TRBJ2-5, with D unclear. Per the germline V gene, CDR1 is SGHVS and CDR2 is FNYEAQ. The germline V and J ends were trimmed by 1 base and 4 bases, with 10 bases remaining between them. The CDR3 has 14 amino acids. The CDR3 loop reads CASSLGGWGETQYF. The CDR3 DNA follows: TGTGCCAGCAGCTTAGGGGGTTGGGGAGAGACCCAGTACTTC.

The chain is built from TRBV4-3 and TRBJ2-1; TRBD2 might be the D (5 bases). Germline loops: CDR1 LGHNA, CDR2 YSLEER. The CDR3 consists of 15 residues. The V end lost 1 base, the J end lost 5 bases, and 12 bases lay between the germline ends. CDR3 loop: CASSQGPLADNEQFF. In nucleotides, the CDR3 is TGCGCCAGCAGCCAAGGCCCTCTAGCAGACAATGAGCAGTTCTTC.

The rearrangement joins TRBV12-3 or TRBV12-4 to TRBJ2-3; D remains unclear. The V end lost 1 base, the J end lost 4 bases, and 15 bases lay between the germline ends. The CDR3 has 16 amino acids. CDR3 DNA sequence: TGTGCCAGCAGTTTAGTCTCGGTGCTCTTGGCAGATACGCAGTATTTT. It encodes CASSLVSVLLADTQYF.

CDR3 protein: CASSSIFTDTQYF. Written as DNA, the CDR3 is TGTGCCAGCAGCTCTATTTTCACAGATACGCAGTATTTT. This chain uses TRBV12-3 or TRBV12-4 with TRBJ2-3, with no clear D. The CDR3 is 13 residues long. V lost 6 bases, J lost 2 bases, and 9 bases lay in between.

A few counts support this clonotype. The chain joins TRBV24-1 to TRBJ2-2; 8 bases are a match to TRBD1. There are 17 residues in the CDR3. Trimming removed 3 bases from V and 4 bases from J; junction bases left unmatched: 9. Germline CDR1 is KGHDR and CDR2 is SFDVKD. CDR3 DNA sequence: TGTGCCACCAGTGATCCTCGGACAGGGTCGAGCACCGGGGAGCTGTTTTTT. This translates into CATSDPRTGSSTGELFF.

In this sample, this clonotype turned up a few times. The CDR3: CSARDVAGGPGELFF. The CDR3 DNA reads as TGCAGTGCTAGAGACGTAGCGGGAGGGCCCGGGGAGCTGTTTTTT. The gene calls are TRBV20-1 and TRBJ2-2; TRBD2 aligns across 11 bases. V lost 0 bases and J lost 6; bases outside the gene matches: 3. Germline loops: CDR1 DFQATT, CDR2 SNEGSKA (reference sequence). The CDR3 loop spans 15 amino acids.

The chain joins TRBV24-1 to TRBJ1-5, with D possibly TRBD1 on 6 matching bases. The CDR3 length is 15 residues. The germline gives CDR1 KGHDR, CDR2 SFDVKD. V was shortened by 4 bases and J by 5 bases, with 14 bases between the two germline ends. The CDR3 sequence: CATSEGAGRDQPQHF. Here the CDR3 DNA reads TGTGCCACCAGTGAGGGGGCGGGCCGAGATCAGCCCCAGCATTTT.

Notes on this clonotype: A junction boundary mismatches the germline segment, possibly from a read error. The J gene is TRBJ2-2, the V gene TRBV16; 8 bases line up with TRBD1. The CDR3 is 17 residues long. In germline, CDR1 is KGHSY, CDR2 FQNENV. In nucleotides, the CDR3 is TGTGACAGCAGCCAATCGGCAGGGGGCGTTATCACCGGGGAGCTGTTTTTT. This sequence encodes CDSSQSAGGVITGELFF.

The chain couples TRBV6-2 or TRBV6-3 to TRBJ1-5; unclear D gene. The CDR3 is 15 residues long. Per the germline V gene, CDR1 is MNHEY and CDR2 is SVGEGT. V lost 0 bases, J lost 0 bases, and 6 bases lay in between. The CDR3 loop is CASSYSGYSNQPQHF. The CDR3 nucleotides are TGTGCCAGCAGTTACTCTGGCTATAGCAATCAGCCCCAGCATTTT.

The chain has TRBV29-1 and TRBJ2-1; TRBD2 aligns across 10 bases. After removal of 0 bases from V and 5 bases from J, the junction contained 13 bases not matched to a gene. The length of the CDR3 is 18 residues. The germline gives CDR1 SQVTM, CDR2 ANQGSEA. CDR3 protein: CSVEDQIQRGGLNNEQFF. For the CDR3, the DNA is TGCAGCGTTGAAGATCAGATCCAGCGGGGGGGCCTTAACAATGAGCAGTTCTTC.

V gene TRBV7-9 combines with J gene TRBJ1-2; 7 positions match TRBD1. This CDR3 contains 16 residues. The germline V gene has CDR1 SEHNR and CDR2 FQNEAQ (reference sequence). The V and J ends lost 3 bases and 4 bases, in that order; junction bases with no gene match: 11. CDR3 nucleotides: TGTGCCAGCAGCTTCCAGGGCGACAGGGCGCGCTATGGCTACACCTTC. This translates into CASSFQGDRARYGYTF.

The chain uses TRBV13 and TRBJ2-5; no definite D call. CDR1 and CDR2 from the germline V gene are PRHDT and FYEKMQ (reference sequence). V was pared by 0 bases and J by 2 bases, with 4 bases between. This CDR3 spans 13 amino acids. The CDR3 DNA sequence: TGTGCCAGCAGCTTAGGCACACAAGAGACCCAGTACTTC. Translated: CASSLGTQETQYF.

This clonotype was seen repeatedly, ten times or more. The genes are TRBV12-3 or TRBV12-4 and TRBJ1-1; the D gene is possibly TRBD1 (5 bases). The germline V and J ends were trimmed by 5 bases and 1 base, with 8 bases remaining between them. This CDR3 has 13 residues. CDR3 nucleotide sequence: TGTGCCAGCAGTCATGGGGGGAACACTGAAGCTTTCTTT. Translation: CASSHGGNTEAFF.

This clonotype has a count of ten or more. V and J are TRBV12-3 or TRBV12-4 and TRBJ2-1; possibly TRBD2 for D (6 bases). The CDR3 is 11 residues long. The V end lost 4 bases, the J end lost 8 bases, and 6 bases lay between the germline ends. The CDR3 protein is CASSWRDEQFF. In DNA, the CDR3 is TGTGCCAGCAGTTGGAGGGATGAGCAGTTCTTC.